The T cell receptor (beta chain) described here comes from a study of blood T cell repertoires in COVID-19. The wider study: COVID-19 samples from acute and convalescent phases originated in the United States, Italy and Spain. Nucleic acid was either cDNA or gDNA, and it came from T cells, B-cell-depleted T cells, or PBMCs.

Those enrolled, adults aged roughly 18 to 100 years, came from under 25 US areas. Participants had their cohort set by participant-reported clinical history. Trimming stripped 0 bases from V and 0 bases from J, with 6 bases between. CDR1 and CDR2 from the germline V gene are SGHRS and YFSETQ. The CDR3 is 14 residues long. Assay: immunoSEQ multiplex PCR; the TCRdb copy retains only in-frame clones and omits some. Among 150,000 to 200,000 clones, roughly 80% were seen once, and the ten largest hold approximately 11%. The sample was PBMCs or T cells enriched from blood (not recorded which). The rearrangement joins TRBV5-1 to TRBJ1-1; D not resolved. The receptor was isolated from a man aged 50-60 years who had recovered from COVID-19. The CDR3 loop is CASSLDNMNTEAFF. DNA of the CDR3: TGCGCCAGCAGCTTGGACAATATGAACACTGAAGCTTTCTTT.